This is a list of T cell receptor beta chains from one sample in a study of OX40 agonist ivuxolimab in advanced cancers. Clones were read by immunoSEQ multiplex PCR, and TCRdb kept only the in-frame ones, dropping some. Here the sample spans some 70,000 clones, 80% to 95% being singletons. Material: CD4+ or CD8+ T cells sorted from blood, obtained in a trial of the OX40 agonist ivuxolimab. These receptors all stem from an adult with an advanced solid tumor such as melanoma, head and neck, liver or kidney cancer. Each CDR3 is given with its conserved first and last residue. The D gene is left open where the match is weak. Some rows have no size entry. The others give once, few or many, or a class for an expanded clone.

TRBJ2-3,TRBD1,TRBV6-1,NA,CASSRTGAGDTQYF,TGTGCCAGCAGTCGGACAGGGGCGGGAGATACGCAGTATTTT
TRBJ2-7,NA,TRBV28,NA,CASSSLLPYEQYF,TGTGCCAGCAGTTCCCTTCTGCCCTACGAGCAGTACTTC
TRBJ2-1,TRBD2,TRBV7-8,NA,CASSSRLAGVSEQFF,TGTGCCAGCAGCTCTCGCCTAGCGGGAGTCAGTGAGCAGTTCTTC
TRBJ2-1,NA,TRBV5-1,NA,CASSLVGRGDNEQFF,TGCGCCAGCAGCTTGGTAGGCAGGGGAGACAATGAGCAGTTCTTC
TRBJ2-2,NA,TRBV7-3,NA,CASSLFPGPNTGELFF,TGTGCCAGCAGCTTATTTCCAGGACCGAACACCGGGGAGCTGTTTTTT
TRBJ2-3,NA,TRBV29-1,few,CSAQGLPVPDTQYF,TGCAGCGCCCAAGGGCTTCCCGTTCCAGATACGCAGTATTTT
TRBJ1-2,TRBD1,TRBV27,few,CASSTIQGANGYTF,TGTGCCAGCAGTACCATACAGGGGGCAAATGGCTACACCTTC
TRBJ1-5,NA,TRBV5-5,NA,CASSFGRLGQPQHF,TGTGCCAGCAGCTTCGGCAGACTGGGTCAGCCCCAGCATTTT
TRBJ1-2,TRBD1,TRBV28,NA,CASSSPTSTGGSYGYTF,TGTGCCAGCAGTTCACCTACATCCACAGGGGGCAGCTATGGCTACACCTTC
TRBJ2-7,NA,TRBV7-2,NA,CASSLGTAVIYEQYF,TGTGCCAGCAGCTTAGGGACCGCAGTAATCTACGAGCAGTACTTC
TRBJ1-4,NA,TRBV5-4,NA,CASSLGGPDSGNEKLFF,TGTGCCAGCAGCTTGGGGGGCCCGGACAGTGGAAATGAAAAACTGTTTTTT
TRBJ2-7,TRBD1,TRBV7-9,NA,CASSLGGQGAYEQYF,TGTGCCAGCAGCTTAGGTGGACAGGGGGCCTACGAGCAGTACTTC
TRBJ1-2,NA,TRBV30,NA,CAWTRGYGYTF,TGTGCCTGGACGAGGGGGTATGGCTACACCTTC
TRBJ2-7,NA,TRBV18,NA,CASSPPAGGSYEQYF,TGTGCCAGCTCACCACCGGCCGGCGGATCCTACGAGCAGTACTTC
TRBJ2-7,NA,TRBV11-1,NA,CASSLMGSSYEQYF,TGTGCCAGCAGCTTAATGGGGAGCTCCTACGAGCAGTACTTC
TRBJ2-6,NA,TRBV11-3,NA,CASSLEPASSGANVLTF,TGTGCCAGCAGCTTAGAACCGGCGAGCTCTGGGGCCAACGTCCTGACTTTC
TRBJ1-3,NA,TRBV18,once,CASSREGAIGNTIYF,TGTGCCAGCTCAAGGGAAGGGGCAATCGGAAACACCATATATTTT
TRBJ1-4,NA,TRBV6-1,NA,CASSEVSGVIKLFF,TGTGCCAGCAGTGAAGTATCAGGAGTCATAAAACTGTTTTTT
TRBJ1-3,TRBD1,TRBV15,NA,CATSPQGGGTIYF,TGTGCCACCAGCCCACAGGGGGGTGGCACCATATATTTT
TRBJ1-1,NA,TRBV6-1,NA,CASSAPRRGPNTEAFF,TGTGCCAGCAGTGCCCCTCGGAGAGGGCCGAACACTGAAGCTTTCTTT
TRBJ1-1,NA,TRBV5-6,NA,CASSFQGWGNTEAFF,TGTGCCAGCAGCTTCCAGGGTTGGGGGAACACTGAAGCTTTCTTT
TRBJ2-1,NA,TRBV15,few,CATSSGDRQVAEQFF,TGTGCCACCAGCTCGGGGGACCGGCAAGTCGCGGAGCAGTTCTTC
TRBJ2-5,TRBD2,TRBV30,NA,CAWSFPSGVQETQYF,TGTGCCTGGAGTTTCCCCAGCGGGGTACAAGAGACCCAGTACTTC
TRBJ2-3,TRBD2,TRBV11-2,few,CASSLEVAGTQYF,TGTGCCAGCAGCTTGGAGGTAGCGGGTACGCAGTATTTT
TRBJ2-5,TRBD2,TRBV27,NA,CASGPTSAGVLETQYF,TGTGCCAGCGGTCCCACTTCGGCGGGGGTCTTAGAGACCCAGTACTTC
TRBJ2-5,TRBD2,TRBV7-2,NA,CASSLEGTTGVGTQYF,TGTGCCAGCAGCTTAGAGGGGACTACCGGGGTTGGGACCCAGTACTTC
TRBJ1-1,NA,TRBV6-5,NA,CASSAGQENTEAFF,TGTGCCAGCAGTGCGGGGCAGGAGAACACTGAAGCTTTCTTT
TRBJ2-7,TRBD2,TRBV10-3,NA,CAITAGGPYEQYF,TGTGCCATCACGGCGGGGGGGCCCTACGAGCAGTACTTC
TRBJ2-5,NA,TRBV5-1,NA,CASSLTLPVQETQYF,TGCGCCAGCAGCTTGACTCTCCCGGTCCAAGAGACCCAGTACTTC
TRBJ1-3,NA,TRBV12-5,NA,CASGLGGEGTGNTIYF,TGTGCTAGTGGTTTGGGGGGGGAAGGCACTGGAAACACCATATATTTT
TRBJ2-2,TRBD1,TRBV7-7,NA,CASKAGGANTGELFF,TGTGCCTCCAAGGCAGGGGGCGCGAACACCGGGGAGCTGTTTTTT
TRBJ2-2,TRBD2,TRBV28,NA,CASRGLADTGELFF,TGTGCCAGCAGGGGACTAGCGGACACCGGGGAGCTGTTTTTT
TRBJ2-2,NA,TRBV19,NA,CASSLRDPGPRTGELFF,TGTGCCAGTAGTCTCCGGGACCCGGGACCTCGCACCGGGGAGCTGTTTTTT
TRBJ2-1,NA,TRBV19,NA,CASSLYRGEDEQFF,TGTGCCAGTAGTCTCTATAGGGGGGAAGATGAGCAGTTCTTC
TRBJ1-1,NA,TRBV9,few,CASSPRGDTEAFF,TGTGCCAGCAGCCCGAGGGGGGACACTGAAGCTTTCTTT
TRBJ2-1,NA,TRBV21-1,once,CASGSESLSYNEQFF,TGTGCCAGCGGCTCAGAGTCTCTCTCCTACAATGAGCAGTTCTTC
TRBJ2-5,TRBD2,TRBV5-1,NA,CASTDGGGAKKTQYF,TGCGCCAGCACGGATGGCGGGGGGGCGAAAAAGACCCAGTACTTC
TRBJ2-2,TRBD1,TRBV11-3,NA,CASSLVNRGTNTGELFF,TGTGCCAGCAGCTTAGTTAACAGGGGCACGAACACCGGGGAGCTGTTTTTT
TRBJ1-5,TRBD1,TRBV7-2,NA,CASSLEVGGGQPQHF,TGTGCCAGCAGCTTAGAGGTAGGGGGCGGTCAGCCCCAGCATTTT
TRBJ1-3,NA,TRBV11-3,few,CASSRGNTIYF,TGTGCCAGCAGCCGTGGAAACACCATATATTTT